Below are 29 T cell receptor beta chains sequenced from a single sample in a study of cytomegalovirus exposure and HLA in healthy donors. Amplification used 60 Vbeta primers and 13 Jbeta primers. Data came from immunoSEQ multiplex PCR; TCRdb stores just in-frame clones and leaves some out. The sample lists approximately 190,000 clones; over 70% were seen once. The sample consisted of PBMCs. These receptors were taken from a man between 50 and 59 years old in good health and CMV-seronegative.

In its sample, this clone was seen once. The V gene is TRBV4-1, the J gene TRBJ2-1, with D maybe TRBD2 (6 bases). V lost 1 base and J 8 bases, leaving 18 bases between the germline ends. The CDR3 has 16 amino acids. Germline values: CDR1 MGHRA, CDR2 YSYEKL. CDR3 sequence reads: CASSQGPSGGEDEQFF. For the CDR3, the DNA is TGCGCCAGCAGCCAAGGGCCTTCGGGCGGGGAAGATGAGCAGTTCTTC.

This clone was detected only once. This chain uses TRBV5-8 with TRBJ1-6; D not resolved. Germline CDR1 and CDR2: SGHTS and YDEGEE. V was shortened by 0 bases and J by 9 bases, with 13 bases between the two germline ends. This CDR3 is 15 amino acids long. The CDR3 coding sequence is TGTGCCAGCAGCTTGGACGGGGTAGCGGGTTCACCCCTCCACTTT. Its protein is CASSLDGVAGSPLHF.

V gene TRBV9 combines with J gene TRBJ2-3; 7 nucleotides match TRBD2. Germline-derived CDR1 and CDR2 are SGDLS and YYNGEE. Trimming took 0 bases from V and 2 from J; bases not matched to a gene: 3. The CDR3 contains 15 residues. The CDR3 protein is CASSVVAGVTDTQYF. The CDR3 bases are TGTGCCAGCAGCGTAGTTGCGGGGGTCACAGATACGCAGTATTTT.

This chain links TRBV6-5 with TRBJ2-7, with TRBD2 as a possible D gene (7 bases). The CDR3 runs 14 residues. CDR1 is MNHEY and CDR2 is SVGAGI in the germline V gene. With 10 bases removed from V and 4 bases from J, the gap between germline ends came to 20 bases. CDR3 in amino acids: CATTNTGGGYEQYF. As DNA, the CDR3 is TGTGCCACCACTAACACGGGGGGCGGGTACGAGCAGTACTTC.

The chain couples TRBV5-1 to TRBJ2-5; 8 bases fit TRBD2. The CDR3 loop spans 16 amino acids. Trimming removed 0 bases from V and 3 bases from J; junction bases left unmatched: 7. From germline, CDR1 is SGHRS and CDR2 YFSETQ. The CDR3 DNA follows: TGCGCCAGCAGCTTGGGGCGCGGGGGGTTTGAAGAGACCCAGTACTTC. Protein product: CASSLGRGGFEETQYF.

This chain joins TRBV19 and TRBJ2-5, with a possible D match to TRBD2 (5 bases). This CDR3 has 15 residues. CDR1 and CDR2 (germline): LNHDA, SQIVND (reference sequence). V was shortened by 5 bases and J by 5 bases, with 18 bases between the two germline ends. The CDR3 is CASSPGLGLRETQYF. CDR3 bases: TGTGCCAGTAGTCCCGGACTGGGCCTTCGGGAGACCCAGTACTTC.

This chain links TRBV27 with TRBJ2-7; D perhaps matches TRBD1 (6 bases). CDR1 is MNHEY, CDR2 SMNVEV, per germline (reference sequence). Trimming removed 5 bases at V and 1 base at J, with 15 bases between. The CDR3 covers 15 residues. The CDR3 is CASSIRGGWSYEQYF. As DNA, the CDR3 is TGTGCCAGCAGTATCAGAGGGGGATGGTCCTACGAGCAGTACTTC.

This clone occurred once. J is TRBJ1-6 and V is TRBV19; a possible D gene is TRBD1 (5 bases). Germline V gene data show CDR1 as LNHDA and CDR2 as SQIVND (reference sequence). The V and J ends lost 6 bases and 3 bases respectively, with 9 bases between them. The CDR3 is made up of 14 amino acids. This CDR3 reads CASRAGLYNSPLHF. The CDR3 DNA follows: TGTGCCAGTAGGGCGGGGCTCTATAATTCACCCCTCCACTTT.

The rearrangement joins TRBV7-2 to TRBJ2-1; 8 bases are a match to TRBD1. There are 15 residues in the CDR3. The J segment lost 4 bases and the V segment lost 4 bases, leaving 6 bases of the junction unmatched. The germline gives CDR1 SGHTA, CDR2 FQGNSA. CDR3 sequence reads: CASSSDRAIYNEQFF. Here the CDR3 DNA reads TGTGCCAGCAGCTCGGACAGGGCAATATACAATGAGCAGTTCTTC.

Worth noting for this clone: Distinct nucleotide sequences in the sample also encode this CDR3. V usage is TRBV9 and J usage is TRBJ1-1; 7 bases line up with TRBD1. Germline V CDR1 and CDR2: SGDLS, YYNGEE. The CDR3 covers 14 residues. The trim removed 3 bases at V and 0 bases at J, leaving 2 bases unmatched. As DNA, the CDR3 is TGTGCCAGCAGCGGGGGACAGCTGAACACTGAAGCTTTCTTT. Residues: CASSGGQLNTEAFF.

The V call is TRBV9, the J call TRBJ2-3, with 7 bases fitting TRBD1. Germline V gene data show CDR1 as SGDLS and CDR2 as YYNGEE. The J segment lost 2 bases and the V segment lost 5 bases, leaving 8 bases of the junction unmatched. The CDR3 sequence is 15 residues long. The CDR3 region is CASSGGQTYTDTQYF. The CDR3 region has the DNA TGTGCCAGCAGTGGGGGACAGACTTACACAGATACGCAGTATTTT.

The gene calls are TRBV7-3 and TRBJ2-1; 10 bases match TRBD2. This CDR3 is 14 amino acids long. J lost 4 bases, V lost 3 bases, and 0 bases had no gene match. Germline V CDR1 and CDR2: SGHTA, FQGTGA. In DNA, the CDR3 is TGTGCCAGCAGCTTTAGCGGGGGGTACAATGAGCAGTTCTTC. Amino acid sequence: CASSFSGGYNEQFF.

CDR3: CASSHTPEVQDTQYF. The CDR3 DNA reads TGTGCCAGCAGCCACACACCTGAGGTACAGGACACACAGTATTTT. This chain joins TRBV14 and TRBJ2-3, with D possibly matching TRBD1 (5 bases). CDR1 and CDR2 (germline): SGHDN, FVKESK. The CDR3 runs to 15 residues. V lost 3 bases to trimming and J lost 12 bases, with 22 bases between them.

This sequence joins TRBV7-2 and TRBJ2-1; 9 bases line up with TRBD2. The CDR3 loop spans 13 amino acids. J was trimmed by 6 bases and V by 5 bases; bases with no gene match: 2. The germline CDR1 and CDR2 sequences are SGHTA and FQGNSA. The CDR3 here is CASSTGLANEQFF. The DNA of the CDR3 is TGTGCCAGCAGCACGGGACTAGCCAATGAGCAGTTCTTC.

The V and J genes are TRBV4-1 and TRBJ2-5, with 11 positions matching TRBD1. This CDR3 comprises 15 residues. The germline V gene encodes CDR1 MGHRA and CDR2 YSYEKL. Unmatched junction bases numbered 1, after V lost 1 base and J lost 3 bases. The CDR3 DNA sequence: TGCGCCAGCAGCCAAGGGACAGGGGGCGAAGAGACCCAGTACTTC. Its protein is CASSQGTGGEETQYF.

CDR3 nucleotide sequence: TGTGCCAGCGGCGAACAGCCAATGAACACTGAAGCTTTCTTT. Translation: CASGEQPMNTEAFF. The chain couples TRBV6-5 to TRBJ1-1; D is uncertain. CDR1 is MNHEY, CDR2 SVGAGI, per germline. This CDR3 is built from 14 residues. V lost 8 bases, J lost 0 bases, and 13 bases lay in between.

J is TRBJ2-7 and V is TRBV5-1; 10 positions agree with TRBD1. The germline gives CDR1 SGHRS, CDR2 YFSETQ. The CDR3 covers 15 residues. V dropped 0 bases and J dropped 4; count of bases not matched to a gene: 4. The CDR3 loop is CASSLGDRGWYEQYF. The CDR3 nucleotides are TGCGCCAGCAGCTTGGGGGACAGGGGTTGGTACGAGCAGTACTTC.

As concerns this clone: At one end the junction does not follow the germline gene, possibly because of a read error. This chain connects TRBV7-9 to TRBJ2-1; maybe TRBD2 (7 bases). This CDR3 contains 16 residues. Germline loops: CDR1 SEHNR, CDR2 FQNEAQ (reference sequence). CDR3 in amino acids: CSSRAGGGPSYNEQFF. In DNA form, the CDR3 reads TGTTCCAGCAGGGCTGGCGGGGGCCCCTCCTACAATGAGCAGTTCTTC.

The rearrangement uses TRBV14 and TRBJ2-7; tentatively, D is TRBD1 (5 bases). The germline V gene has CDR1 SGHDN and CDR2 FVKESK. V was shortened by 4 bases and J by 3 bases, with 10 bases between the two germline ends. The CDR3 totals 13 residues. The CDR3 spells CASSLQGFYEQYF. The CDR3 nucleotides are TGTGCCAGCAGCCTCCAGGGATTCTACGAGCAGTACTTC. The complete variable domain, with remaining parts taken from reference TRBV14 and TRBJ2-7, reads EAGVTQFPSHSVIEKGQTVTLRCDPISGHDNLYWYRRVMGKEIKFLLHFVKESKQDESGMPNNRFLAERTGGTYSTLKVQPAELEDSGVYFCASSLQGFYEQYFGPGTRLTVT.

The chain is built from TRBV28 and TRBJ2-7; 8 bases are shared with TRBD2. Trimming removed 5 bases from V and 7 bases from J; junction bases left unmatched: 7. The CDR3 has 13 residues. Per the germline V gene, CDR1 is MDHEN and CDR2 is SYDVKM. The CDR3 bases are TGTGCCAGCAGTAGGACTAGCCATGGTGAGCAGTACTTC. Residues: CASSRTSHGEQYF.

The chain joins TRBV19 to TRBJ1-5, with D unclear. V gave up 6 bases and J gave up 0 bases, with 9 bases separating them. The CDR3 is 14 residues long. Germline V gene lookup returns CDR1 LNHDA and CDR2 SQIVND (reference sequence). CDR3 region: CASRRRDSNQPQHF. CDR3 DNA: TGTGCCAGTAGACGGCGGGATAGCAATCAGCCCCAGCATTTT.

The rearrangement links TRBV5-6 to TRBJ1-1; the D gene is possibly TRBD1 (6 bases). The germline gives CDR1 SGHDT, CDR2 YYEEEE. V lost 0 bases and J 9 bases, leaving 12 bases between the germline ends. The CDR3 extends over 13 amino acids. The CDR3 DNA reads TGTGCCAGCAGCTTGGTTCGGACAGAAAAAGCTTTCTTT. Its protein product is CASSLVRTEKAFF.

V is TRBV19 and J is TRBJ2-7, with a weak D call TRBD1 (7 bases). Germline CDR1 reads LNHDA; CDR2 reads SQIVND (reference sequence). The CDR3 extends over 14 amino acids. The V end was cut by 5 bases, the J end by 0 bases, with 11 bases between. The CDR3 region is CASSGQGGSYEQYF. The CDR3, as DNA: TGTGCCAGTAGTGGGCAGGGGGGCTCCTACGAGCAGTACTTC.

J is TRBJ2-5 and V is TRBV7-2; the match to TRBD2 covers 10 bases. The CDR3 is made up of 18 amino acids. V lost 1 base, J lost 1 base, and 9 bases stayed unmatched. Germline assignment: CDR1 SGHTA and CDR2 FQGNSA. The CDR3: CASSLVSGGLGGQETQYF. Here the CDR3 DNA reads TGTGCCAGCAGCTTAGTTAGCGGGGGGTTAGGAGGCCAAGAGACCCAGTACTTC.

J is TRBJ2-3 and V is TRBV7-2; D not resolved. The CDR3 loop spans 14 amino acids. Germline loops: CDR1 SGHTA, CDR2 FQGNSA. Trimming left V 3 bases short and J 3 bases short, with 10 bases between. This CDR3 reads CASSFSARTDTQYF. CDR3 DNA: TGTGCCAGCAGCTTTTCAGCTAGGACAGATACGCAGTATTTT.

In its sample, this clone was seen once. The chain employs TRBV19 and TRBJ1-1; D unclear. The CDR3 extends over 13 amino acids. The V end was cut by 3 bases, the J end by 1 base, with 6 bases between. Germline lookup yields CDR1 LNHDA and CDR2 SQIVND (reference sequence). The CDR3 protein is CASSIQENTEAFF. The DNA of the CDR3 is TGTGCCAGTAGTATCCAGGAGAACACTGAAGCTTTCTTT.

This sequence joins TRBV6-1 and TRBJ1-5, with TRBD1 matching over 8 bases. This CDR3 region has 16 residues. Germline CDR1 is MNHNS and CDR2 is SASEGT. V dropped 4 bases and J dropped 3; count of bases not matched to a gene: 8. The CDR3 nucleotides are TGTGCCAGCAGTGTCGGGACAGGAGGATTCAATCAGCCCCAGCATTTT. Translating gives CASSVGTGGFNQPQHF.

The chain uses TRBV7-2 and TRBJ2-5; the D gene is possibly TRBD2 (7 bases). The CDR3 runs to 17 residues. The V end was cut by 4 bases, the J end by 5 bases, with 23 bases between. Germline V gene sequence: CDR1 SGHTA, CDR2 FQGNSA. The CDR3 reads CASSSEGLRTEKETQYF. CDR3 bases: TGTGCCAGCAGCTCAGAGGGACTACGGACAGAGAAGGAGACCCAGTACTTC.

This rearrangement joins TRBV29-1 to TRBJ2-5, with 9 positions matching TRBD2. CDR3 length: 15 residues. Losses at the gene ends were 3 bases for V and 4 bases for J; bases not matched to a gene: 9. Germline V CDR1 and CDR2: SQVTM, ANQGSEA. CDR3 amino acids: CSVDRGRGGLETQYF. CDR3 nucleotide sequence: TGCAGCGTTGACAGAGGGCGGGGGGGCCTAGAGACCCAGTACTTC.